Shown below are 18 T cell receptor beta chains from a single sample sequenced in a study of type 1 and type 2 diabetes patients. Amplification started from genomic DNA. Multiplex PCR with 30 forward and 13 reverse primers amplified the TCR beta CDR3. TCRdb reprocessed the multiplex PCR reads via MiXCR and lists one record per CDR3 protein. Among 250,000 to 300,000 distinct CDR3 sequences, 45% to 60% were seen once, and the ten largest hold approximately 13%. Sequences were obtained from peripheral blood mononuclear cells (PBMCs). Receptor source: a man between 18 and 35 years old with type 2 diabetes.

The chain carries TRBV27 and TRBJ1-1, with D maybe TRBD1 (5 bases). Germline CDR1 and CDR2: MNHEY and SMNVEV (reference sequence). V was trimmed by 6 bases and J by 11 bases, leaving 25 bases between them. The CDR3 sequence is 15 residues long. The chain's CDR3 is CASRSLPGQNGRAFF. CDR3 bases: TGTGCCAGCAGATCTCTCCCTGGACAAAACGGCAGGGCTTTCTTT.

This chain connects TRBV9 to TRBJ2-2; 7 bases align to TRBD2. Germline V gene lookup returns CDR1 SGDLS and CDR2 YYNGEE. With 4 bases clipped from V and 2 bases from J, the junction kept 8 bases outside the gene matches. This CDR3 has 16 residues. CDR3 region: CASSLGGGVNTGELFF. CDR3 sequence (DNA): TGTGCCAGCAGCCTCGGCGGGGGAGTAAACACCGGGGAGCTGTTTTTT.

V and J are TRBV30 and TRBJ1-5, with D unclear. Trimming took off 0 bases at V and 1 base at J, with 4 bases between the two ends. The CDR3 loop spans 13 amino acids. Germline V gene data show CDR1 as GTSNPN and CDR2 as SVGIG (reference sequence). The CDR3: CAWSVGSNQPQHF. CDR3 DNA: TGTGCCTGGAGTGTGGGGAGCAATCAGCCCCAGCATTTT.

V gene TRBV20-1 combines with J gene TRBJ2-3; 7 bases match TRBD2. The ends lost 0 bases at V and 0 bases at J; junction bases unmatched: 9. This CDR3 comprises 17 residues. The germline V gene encodes CDR1 DFQATT and CDR2 SNEGSKA (reference sequence). CDR3 nucleotide sequence: TGCAGTGCTAGAGATTCTATAGGACTAGGTAGCACAGATACGCAGTATTTT. Amino acid sequence: CSARDSIGLGSTDTQYF.

The sample holds a few counts of this clonotype. This chain uses TRBV7-9 with TRBJ2-5, with 12 bases aligning to TRBD2. V gave up 3 bases and J gave up 1 base; unmatched junction bases: 9. The length of the CDR3 is 18 residues. The V gene's germline CDR1 is SEHNR and CDR2 FQNEAQ (reference sequence). The DNA for the CDR3 is TGTGCCAGCAGCTTTCCTAGCGGGGGGGTCTCCGCCCAAGAGACCCAGTACTTC. Translation: CASSFPSGGVSAQETQYF.

The chain employs TRBV11-3 and TRBJ2-5, with TRBD1 matching 9 bases. V gave up 6 bases and J gave up 4 bases; unmatched junction bases: 6. Germline-derived CDR1 and CDR2 are SGHNT and YENEEA. The CDR3 sequence is 14 residues long. CDR3 amino acids: CASSMGQGGETQYF. CDR3 nucleotide sequence: TGTGCCAGCAGTATGGGACAGGGAGGAGAGACCCAGTACTTC. Looking up the rest from reference TRBV11-3 and TRBJ2-5 gives the full variable domain: EAGVVQSPRYKIIEKKQPVAFWCNPISGHNTLYWYLQNLGQGPELLIRYENEEAVDDSQLPKDRFSAERLKGVDSTLKIQPAELGDSAVYLCASSMGQGGETQYFGPGTRLLVL.

This clonotype turned up a few times. This rearrangement joins TRBV28 to TRBJ1-1; D is perhaps TRBD1 (5 bases). CDR3 length: 13 residues. The V end was cut by 4 bases, the J end by 6 bases, with 12 bases between. CDR1 and CDR2 (germline): MDHEN, SYDVKM. CDR3 residues: CASSSPGRAEAFF. CDR3 nucleotide sequence: TGTGCCAGCAGTTCCCCAGGGAGGGCTGAAGCTTTCTTT.

The chain links TRBV27 to TRBJ1-2; D may be TRBD1 (6 bases). Trimming removed 1 base from V and 11 bases from J, with 11 bases in between. The CDR3 has 12 residues. Germline CDR1 reads MNHEY; CDR2 reads SMNVEV (reference sequence). The CDR3 loop reads CASSLFLGQYTF. CDR3 bases: TGTGCCAGCAGTTTATTCTTAGGACAGTACACCTTC.

This clonotype was found a few times. The chain combines TRBV20-1 with TRBJ2-5, with 10 bases matching TRBD1. This CDR3 has 13 amino acids. CDR1 and CDR2 from the germline V gene are DFQATT and SNEGSKA (reference sequence). With V trimmed by 3 bases and J by 5 bases, 3 bases remained unmatched. The CDR3 spells CSARDRGTETQYF. CDR3 nucleotides: TGCAGTGCTAGGGACAGGGGGACCGAGACCCAGTACTTC.

This clonotype came up a few times. The chain carries TRBV30 and TRBJ2-3; 7 positions match TRBD2. This CDR3 is 15 amino acids long. Losses at the gene ends were 2 bases for V and 6 bases for J; bases not matched to a gene: 11. CDR1 is GTSNPN, CDR2 SVGIG, per germline (reference sequence). The CDR3 bases are TGTGCCTGGAGTCCCAAAGCGGGAAGTGGGGATACGCAGTATTTT. Encoded protein: CAWSPKAGSGDTQYF.

The chain carries TRBV11-2 and TRBJ2-7; 9 bases fit TRBD1. The CDR3 totals 14 residues. CDR1 and CDR2 (germline): SGHAT, FQNNGV. V trimming: 10 bases; J trimming: 2 bases; junction bases outside the gene matches: 9. The CDR3 nucleotides are TGTGCCACAAGGGACAGGGCGGGGACCTACGAGCAGTACTTC. Encoded protein: CATRDRAGTYEQYF.

This clonotype has only a few counts. V is TRBV30 and J is TRBJ1-2; TRBD1 might be the D (5 bases). V lost 8 bases and J 4 bases, leaving 14 bases between the germline ends. Germline CDR1 GTSNPN, CDR2 SVGIG (reference sequence). The CDR3 sequence is 12 residues long. Here the CDR3 DNA reads TGTGCCCATAGCAGGGAGGCCTATGGCTACACCTTC. Translated, it gives CAHSREAYGYTF.

This chain uses TRBV7-3 with TRBJ2-4; 10 bases fit TRBD1. Germline V gene data show CDR1 as SGHTA and CDR2 as FQGTGA. CDR3 size: 16 residues. V dropped 0 bases and J dropped 6; count of bases not matched to a gene: 5. In nucleotides, the CDR3 is TGTGCCAGCAGCTTAACCGGGACAGGGGCGGGAAACATTCAGTACTTC. It codes for CASSLTGTGAGNIQYF.

The chain recombines TRBV7-8 with TRBJ2-3; 7 nucleotides match TRBD2. Germline CDR1 is SGHVS and CDR2 is FQNEAQ. The CDR3 is 15 amino acids. J was trimmed by 3 bases and V by 1 base; bases with no gene match: 4. CDR3 loop: CASSLVRGTTDTQYF. The CDR3 coding sequence is TGTGCCAGCAGCTTAGTGCGGGGGACGACAGATACGCAGTATTTT.

The V and J genes are TRBV6-6 and TRBJ2-2, with D perhaps being TRBD1 or TRBD2 (7 bases each). Germline V lookup: CDR1 MNHNY, CDR2 SVGAGI (reference sequence). The CDR3 loop spans 15 amino acids. The V end was cut by 5 bases, the J end by 5 bases, with 15 bases between. CDR3 nucleotides: TGTGCCAGCAGTCGGGGCAGGGGGGGAACCGGGGAGCTGTTTTTT. Encoded protein: CASSRGRGGTGELFF.

The chain employs TRBV19 and TRBJ2-7, with D tentatively TRBD2 (6 bases). The CDR3 sequence is 15 residues long. Germline CDR1 reads LNHDA; CDR2 reads SQIVND (reference sequence). With 5 bases removed from V and 0 bases from J, the gap between germline ends came to 14 bases. The CDR3 is CASSGGATNSYEQYF. The CDR3 DNA sequence: TGTGCCAGTAGTGGCGGGGCAACCAACTCCTACGAGCAGTACTTC.

The chain has TRBV27 and TRBJ2-7; tentatively, D is TRBD2 (5 bases). The CDR3 loop spans 13 amino acids. With 8 bases removed from V and 1 base from J, the gap between germline ends came to 12 bases. CDR1 is MNHEY and CDR2 is SMNVEV in the germline V gene (reference sequence). In DNA form, the CDR3 reads TGTGCCAGCCGGACTGTCCGGTCCTACGAGCAGTACTTC. It is translated as CASRTVRSYEQYF.

This CDR3 is CSARDLWRGDSYEQYF. As DNA, the CDR3 is TGCAGTGCTAGAGATCTCTGGCGGGGGGACAGCTACGAGCAGTACTTC. The chain combines TRBV20-1 with TRBJ2-7; D perhaps matches TRBD2 (8 bases). Deletions cut 0 bases from V and 3 bases from J, with 18 bases between. Germline V lookup: CDR1 DFQATT, CDR2 SNEGSKA (reference sequence). The CDR3 loop spans 16 amino acids.